This record concerns one T cell receptor beta chain sequence. This clone's antigen is unknown. Base quality data are lacking; no much larger clone is found one base away. The receptor library was made with the immunoSEQ multiplex PCR assay. A mixture of 60 forward primers for TCR Vbeta segments and 13 reverse primers for TCR Jbeta segments was used in the multiplex PCR. A multiplex PCR assay on genomic DNA amplified the CDR3 region of rearranged TCR beta genes. The Illumina HiSeq System was used to sequence the amplified TCR beta libraries as 87-base-pair reads. Concerning the study's data processing: A later analysis tallied 75 million to 85 million unique TCR beta chains across the 550 to 850 repertoires, and approximately 11 million of those chains were shared by two or more donors. Raw reads were error-corrected and collapsed into unique sequences by a nearest-neighbor algorithm in which closely related sequences were merged to remove PCR and sequencing errors. Alignment of CDR3 sequences to IMGT reference sequences was used to assign V, D and J gene segments. For a sequence to be retained, a match of at least six nucleotides was required to both a V gene segment and a J gene segment. Rearrangements were called productive when the CDR3 lacked stop codons and stayed in frame with V and J; all others were non-productive. CDR3 was defined by IMGT convention, running from the second conserved V-encoded cysteine to the conserved J-encoded phenylalanine. The earlier analysis of about 530 of the donors excluded any sequence lacking an unambiguous match to a single V gene segment. An earlier analysis of 500 to 600 of the donors classified V segments as functional when productive rearrangements were above 56.7% and as segregating when the standard deviation between donors was above 5%. A statistical classification framework was built for diagnosing cytomegalovirus status from the catalog of TCR beta chain sequences. In a later analysis, TCR nucleotide sequences were compared against IMGT/GENE-DB human TR gene sequences so that V and J genes could be assigned. The TCRdist pipeline was used in a later analysis to assign CDR3 sequences and most-parsimonious VDJ recombination scenarios. In a later analysis, every TCR beta chain was defined by the combination of its CDR3 amino acid sequence and its V-gene family, and reads without a unique V-gene family were dropped. As a way to deal with suspected cross-contamination and a sequencing artifact, a later analysis dropped approximately 570 nucleotide sequences that were highly shared and had low generation probability. In a later analysis, a clonal expansion index was calculated for each public chain from normalized within-repertoire ranks of inferred template counts. Generation probabilities in a later analysis came from a VDJ recombination model fitted to out-of-frame rearrangements, and those results were checked against IGoR. Hypergeometric tests were used in a later analysis to score TCR-TCR, TCR-HLA and TCR-CMV co-occurrence, with a repertoire-size bias correction applied to the TCR pairs. To estimate false discovery rates, a later analysis permuted the HLA or CMV assignments 20 times. In a later analysis, co-occurring TCRs were grouped using DBSCAN, with TCRdist sequence similarity added in when clustering inside HLA-allele-positive subsets. Co-occurrence clustering excluded repertoires with fewer than 30,000 or more than 120,000 public chains, plus five with anomalous nucleotide sharing. TCRdb mirrors the immuneACCESS table, restricted to in-frame sequences. Some clones are absent from its copies; in checked studies, under half trace to an unresolved V gene, and the reason for the others is unknown. V and J calls and clone size are those listed in that table; D and trimming were worked out from the DNA. The sample table contains about 130,000 clones; only one count was recorded for less than 75% of them. Around 2.1% of the sample rests with the top ten.

From the germline V gene, CDR1 is SGDLS and CDR2 is YYNGEE. The CDR3 starts with the cysteine, ends with the phenylalanine, and has 16 residues. Of the read, only the CDR3 DNA is kept; its 48 bases are in frame from base 1. Trimming takes 0 bases from V and 4 bases from J, and the germline ends sit 13 bases apart. These data belong to a study of cytomegalovirus exposure and HLA in healthy donors (dated by TCRdb to 2016 to 2017). In the study overall: An earlier analysis of approximately 600 of the donors reported about 290 Gb of sequence data and around 110 million unique TCR beta sequences from 150 million to 200 million T cells. Approximately 310 gigabases of sequencing data and 75 million to 85 million unique TCR sequences made up an early release that covered over 550 HLA-typed donors. The genetic ancestry cluster associated with self-reported Caucasian donors included 80% to 90% of the roughly 400 genotyped donors. The study aimed to test whether signatures of past pathogen exposure could be identified by cataloging public T cell receptors. The T cell repertoires of some 700 subjects were profiled by immunosequencing and related to cytomegalovirus serostatus. A separate validation cohort of 100 to 150 different subjects was used in addition to the 666-subject first cohort. The study combined high-throughput TCR immunosequencing, statistical association of individual TCRs with disease status, and machine learning to predict cytomegalovirus infection status. A later analysis re-analyzed previously published TCR beta repertoires from 666 donors and added high-resolution HLA genotyping to study TCR occurrence patterns. Rather than using new phenotypic data, the later analysis identified candidate immune exposures from TCR beta sequences and from how often those sequences occurred across donors. To decide whether each TCR beta V gene segment behaved as functional or pseudogenic, an earlier analysis of fewer than 750 of the donors relied on high-throughput TCR beta sequencing. Donor age, sex, ethnicity and CMV serostatus were compiled together with the repertoire data. Genome-wide SNP genotypes for about 65% of the roughly 670 donors were used in a later genetic analysis, which treated that subset as a discovery cohort. Every repertoire in the discovery cohort had been generated on one and the same sequencing platform. HLA typing covered class I and class II loci at four-digit resolution. Typing coverage varied by locus: 629-630 donors for A, B, C, DRB1 and DQB1; more than 500 for DQA1; around 570 for DPA1; some 470 for DPB1. Because of strong linkage in the cohort, four or five DR-DQ haplotypes were treated as single units for association and clustering. Across 398 genotyped donors of the cohort, an average of approximately 240,000 unique TCR beta nucleotide sequences per donor were sequenced, and 15% to 20% of those sequences were non-productive.

The study at large found these results: Some IMGT-functional V segments, including TRBV6-2 and TRBV6-3, could not be told apart with the 87-base-pair reads, so those segments were excluded. Roughly uniform sequencing depth across donors was assumed in presence/absence analyses, although this assumption may not hold. A later analysis found that most CMV-associated TCR beta chains appeared HLA-restricted, with HLA associations seemingly driven largely by CMV exposure. Three of the identified cytomegalovirus-associated TCR beta chains were confirmed in vitro to be specific for cytomegalovirus antigens. Because HLA typing was missing for some donors at each locus, association tests included only the typed subset. The only immune exposure information available for the cohort was CMV serostatus. In the study, 150 to 200 TCR beta chains were listed as associated with cytomegalovirus. While some public TCRs were present in many individuals, most TCR sequences turned up only very rarely across donors. At a false discovery rate of 0.05, a later analysis linked about 16,000 TCR beta sequences to specific HLA alleles. A later analysis found that HLA-associated TCR beta chains were more clonally expanded and had lower generation probabilities than equally common non-associated chains. A further reported finding was that TCR beta sequences accurately predicted the HLA-A and HLA-B alleles for most subjects in the first cohort. Because counts were too low, about 18 rarely observed V segments, including chromosome 9 orphons, were excluded from the earlier analysis of several hundred of the donors. Correlated functional status among segregating V segments might be attributable to linkage disequilibrium, but an unknown experimental factor could not be ruled out. In an earlier analysis of about 600 of the donors, most TCR beta V segments appeared in productive rearrangements about 87% or about 30% of the time, broadly matching IMGT annotations. Assigning TCR associations to individual alleles was difficult when HLA alleles, especially DR and DQ, strongly co-occurred. In a later genetic analysis, fewer N-insertions in productive TCRs were reported among donors in an Asian-associated ancestry cluster than the approximately 630-donor mean. Only TCR beta chains were sequenced in this cohort, and the absence of alpha or paired-chain data limited detectable features. In a later analysis, the rate of TCR association differed among HLA loci, with DRB1 alleles having the most associated TCRs and HLA-C alleles having the fewest. A later genetic analysis associated a missense DCLRE1C variant with V-gene and J-gene trimming of TCR beta chains, and an independent cohort replicated the association. Cytomegalovirus status was reported to be diagnosed by the classifier with high specificity and sensitivity in both the original and validation cohorts. It was suggested by the authors that the approach could potentially be generalized to other disease states and immunological phenotypes. Several of the top co-occurrence clusters appeared to be linked to parvovirus B19, influenza, CMV and Epstein-Barr virus, according to a later analysis. A cluster of highly shared sequence variants was judged likely to represent a technical artifact of the sequencing pipeline.

The cohort comprised fewer than 750 healthy bone marrow donors. At the time of sampling, every cohort member was nominally healthy, though immune exposures that went unrecorded were likely present. The donor was CMV seropositive and belonged to the group of a few hundred seropositive cohort members. A peripheral blood sample was collected from each donor, and TCR beta sequencing was performed on peripheral blood mononuclear cells. The Qiagen DNeasy Blood Extraction Kit was used to extract genomic DNA from the blood cell samples. The chain is encoded by TRBV9 joined to TRBJ1-4; the D gene assignment is ambiguous. The sequencing input was PBMCs. This receptor was obtained from a woman in her 40s in good health and CMV-seropositive. The DNA sequence is given as TGTGCCAGCAGCGTAGAAAACAATATGATTAATGAAAAACTGTTTTTT. Its protein is CASSVENNMINEKLFF.